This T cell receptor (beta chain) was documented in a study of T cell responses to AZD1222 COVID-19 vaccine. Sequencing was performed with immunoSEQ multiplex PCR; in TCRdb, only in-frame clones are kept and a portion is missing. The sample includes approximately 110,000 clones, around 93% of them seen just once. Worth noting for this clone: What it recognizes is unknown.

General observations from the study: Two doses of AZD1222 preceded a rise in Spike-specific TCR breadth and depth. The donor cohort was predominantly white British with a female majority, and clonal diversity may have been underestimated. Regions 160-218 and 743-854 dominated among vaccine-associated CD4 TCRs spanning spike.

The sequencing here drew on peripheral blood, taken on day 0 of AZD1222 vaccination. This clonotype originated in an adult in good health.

The CDR3 coding sequence is TGTGCCAGCTCACCACGCTCAGTTAACGAGCCCCAGCATTTT. As protein: CASSPRSVNEPQHF. The chain recombines TRBV18 with TRBJ1-5; D gene ambiguous. V shed 1 base and J shed 8 bases, with 12 bases lying between them. The CDR3 runs to 14 residues. CDR1 KGHSH and CDR2 LQKENI come from the germline V gene.